This T cell receptor (beta chain) was observed in a study of T cell repertoires in cytomegalovirus infection. Trimming stripped 0 bases from V and 2 bases from J, with 11 bases between. Germline V CDR1 and CDR2: LGHNA, YNFKEQ. This CDR3 is 15 amino acids long. TCRdb called the reads again in MiXCR, with one record for every CDR3 protein. The data contain nearly 700,000 distinct CDR3 sequences, about 33% of them singletons. This clonotype occurred a few times. Its antigen is unknown. This sequence was found in a human donor in good health (CMV status not recorded). Some clones in this sample may be carry-over from other donors' samples. Sequenced here: cultured PBMCs, sampled from culture after CMV antigen stimulation. The V gene is TRBV4-2, the J gene TRBJ2-7; D gene ambiguous. The CDR3 sequence: CASSQELTPTYEQYF. The CDR3 coding sequence is TGTGCCAGCAGCCAAGAATTGACTCCTACCTACGAGCAGTACTTC.